This T cell receptor (beta chain) is drawn from a study of blood T cell repertoires in COVID-19. There are 14 residues in the CDR3. Germline CDR1 and CDR2: SGHKS and YYEKEE (reference sequence). V lost 4 bases, J lost 1 base, and 11 bases lay in between. Produced via immunoSEQ multiplex PCR; TCRdb's table is partial and in-frame only. The top ten clones hold around 1.5% of a sample with about 190,000 clones, 85% to 90% of them seen once. The genes are TRBV5-5 and TRBJ1-2; a possible D gene is TRBD1 (6 bases). Sample: peripheral blood. This clonotype originated in a man between 18 and 35 years old with active or convalescent COVID-19. As DNA, the CDR3 is TGTGCCAGCAGCCCCCCAGGGGTTAACTATGGCTACACCTTC. Its translation is CASSPPGVNYGYTF. Full variable domain (missing parts from reference TRBV5-5 and TRBJ1-2): DAGVTQSPTHLIKTRGQQVTLRCSPISGHKSVSWYQQVLGQGPQFIFQYYEKEERGRGNFPDRFSARQFPNYSSELNVNALLLGDSALYLCASSPPGVNYGYTFGSGTRLTVV.